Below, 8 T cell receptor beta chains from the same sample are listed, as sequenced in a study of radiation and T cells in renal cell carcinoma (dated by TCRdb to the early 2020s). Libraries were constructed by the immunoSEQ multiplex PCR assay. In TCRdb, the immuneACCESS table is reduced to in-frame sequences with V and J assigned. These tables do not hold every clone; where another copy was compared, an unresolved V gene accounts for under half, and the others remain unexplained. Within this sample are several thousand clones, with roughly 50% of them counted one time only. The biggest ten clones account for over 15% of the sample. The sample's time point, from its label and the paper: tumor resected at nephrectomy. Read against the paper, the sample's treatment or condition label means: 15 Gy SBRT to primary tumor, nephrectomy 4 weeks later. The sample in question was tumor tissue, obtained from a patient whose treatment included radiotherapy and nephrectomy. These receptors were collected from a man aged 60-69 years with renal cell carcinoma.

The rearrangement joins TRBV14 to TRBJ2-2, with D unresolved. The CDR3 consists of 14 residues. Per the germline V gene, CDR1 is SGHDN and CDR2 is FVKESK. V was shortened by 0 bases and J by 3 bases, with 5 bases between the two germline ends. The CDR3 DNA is TGTGCCAGCAGCCAAGATACGGACACCGGGGAGCTGTTTTTT. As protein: CASSQDTDTGELFF.

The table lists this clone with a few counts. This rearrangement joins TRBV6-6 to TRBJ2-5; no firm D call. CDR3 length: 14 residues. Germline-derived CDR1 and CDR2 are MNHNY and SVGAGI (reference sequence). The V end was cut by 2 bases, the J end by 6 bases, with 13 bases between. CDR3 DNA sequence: TGTGCCAGCAGTTACATAGGCCACTGGAAGACCCAGTACTTC. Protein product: CASSYIGHWKTQYF.

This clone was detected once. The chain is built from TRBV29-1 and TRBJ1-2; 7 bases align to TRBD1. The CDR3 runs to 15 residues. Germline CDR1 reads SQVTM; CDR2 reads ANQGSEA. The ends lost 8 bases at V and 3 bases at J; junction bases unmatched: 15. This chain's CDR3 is CSTEGAGSPYYGYTF. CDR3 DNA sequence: TGCAGCACAGAGGGGGCGGGCTCACCATACTATGGCTACACCTTC.

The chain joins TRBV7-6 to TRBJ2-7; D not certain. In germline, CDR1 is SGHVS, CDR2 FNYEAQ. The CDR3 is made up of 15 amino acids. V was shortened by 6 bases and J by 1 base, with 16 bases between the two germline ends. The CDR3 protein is CASSFYPGQSYEQYF. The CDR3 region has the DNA TGTGCCAGCAGTTTTTACCCGGGCCAATCCTACGAGCAGTACTTC. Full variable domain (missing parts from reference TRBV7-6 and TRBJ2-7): GAGVSQSPRYKVTKRGQDVALRCDPISGHVSLYWYRQALGQGPEFLTYFNYEAQQDKSGLPNDRFSAERPEGSISTLTIQRTEQRDSAMYRCASSFYPGQSYEQYFGPGTRLTVT.

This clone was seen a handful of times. The CDR3 sequence: CASLPDSSYNEQFF. Written as DNA, the CDR3 is TGTGCCAGCCTTCCGGACTCCTCCTACAATGAGCAGTTCTTC. The chain carries TRBV28 and TRBJ2-1, with D possibly matching TRBD2 (5 bases). There are 14 residues in the CDR3. Germline CDR1 reads MDHEN; CDR2 reads SYDVKM. Trimming took 8 bases from V and 0 from J, leaving 11 bases between them. Full variable domain (missing parts from reference TRBV28 and TRBJ2-1): DVKVTQSSRYLVKRTGEKVFLECVQDMDHENMFWYRQDPGLGLRLIYFSYDVKMKEKGDIPEGYSVSREKKERFSLILESASTNQTSMYLCASLPDSSYNEQFFGPGTRLTVL.

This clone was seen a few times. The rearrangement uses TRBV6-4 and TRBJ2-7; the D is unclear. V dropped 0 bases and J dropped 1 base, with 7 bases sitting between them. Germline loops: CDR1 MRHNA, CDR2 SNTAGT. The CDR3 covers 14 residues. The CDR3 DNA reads TGTGCCAGCAGTGACTCTCAGGAGTCCTACGAGCAGTACTTC. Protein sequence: CASSDSQESYEQYF.

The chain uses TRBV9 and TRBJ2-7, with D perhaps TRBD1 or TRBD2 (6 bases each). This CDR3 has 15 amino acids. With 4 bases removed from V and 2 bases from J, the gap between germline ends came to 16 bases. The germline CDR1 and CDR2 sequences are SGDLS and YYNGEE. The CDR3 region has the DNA TGTGCCAGCAGCCCCACTGGGGGGCCCACCTACGAGCAGTACTTC. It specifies CASSPTGGPTYEQYF.

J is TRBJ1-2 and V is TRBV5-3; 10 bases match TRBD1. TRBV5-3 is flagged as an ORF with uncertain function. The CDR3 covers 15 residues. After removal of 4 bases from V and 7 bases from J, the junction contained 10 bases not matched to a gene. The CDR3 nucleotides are TGTGCCAGAAGCGTAAAGGGACAGGGGTGTGGTGGCTACACCTTC. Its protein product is CARSVKGQGCGGYTF.